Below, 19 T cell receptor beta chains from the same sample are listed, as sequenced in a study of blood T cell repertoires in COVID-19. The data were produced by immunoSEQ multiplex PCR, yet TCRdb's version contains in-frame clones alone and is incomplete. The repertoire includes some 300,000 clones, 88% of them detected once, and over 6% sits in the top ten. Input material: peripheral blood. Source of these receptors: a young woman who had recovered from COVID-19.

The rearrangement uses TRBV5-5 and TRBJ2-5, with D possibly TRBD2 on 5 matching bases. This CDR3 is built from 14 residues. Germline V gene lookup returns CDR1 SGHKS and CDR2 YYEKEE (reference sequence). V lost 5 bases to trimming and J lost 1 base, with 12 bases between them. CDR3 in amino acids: CASRPDFFQETQYF. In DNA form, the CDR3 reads TGTGCCAGCAGACCGGACTTTTTCCAAGAGACCCAGTACTTC.

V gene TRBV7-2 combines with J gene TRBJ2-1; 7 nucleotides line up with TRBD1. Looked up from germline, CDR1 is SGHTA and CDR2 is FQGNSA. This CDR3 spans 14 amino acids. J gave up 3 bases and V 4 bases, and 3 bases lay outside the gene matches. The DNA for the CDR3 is TGTGCCAGCAGCTACCGGGACAGCTACAATGAGCAGTTCTTC. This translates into CASSYRDSYNEQFF.

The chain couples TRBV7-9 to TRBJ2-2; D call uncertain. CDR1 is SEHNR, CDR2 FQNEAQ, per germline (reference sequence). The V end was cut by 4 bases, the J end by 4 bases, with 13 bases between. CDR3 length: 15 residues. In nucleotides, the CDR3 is TGTGCCAGCAGCTCAGTTCTACAGTCCACCGGGGAGCTGTTTTTT. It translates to CASSSVLQSTGELFF.

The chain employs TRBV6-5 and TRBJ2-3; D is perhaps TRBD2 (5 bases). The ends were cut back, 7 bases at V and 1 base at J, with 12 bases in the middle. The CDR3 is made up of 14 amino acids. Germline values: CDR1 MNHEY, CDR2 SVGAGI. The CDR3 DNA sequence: TGTGCCAGCAAAAAGGACTTAGGCACAGATACGCAGTATTTT. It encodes CASKKDLGTDTQYF.

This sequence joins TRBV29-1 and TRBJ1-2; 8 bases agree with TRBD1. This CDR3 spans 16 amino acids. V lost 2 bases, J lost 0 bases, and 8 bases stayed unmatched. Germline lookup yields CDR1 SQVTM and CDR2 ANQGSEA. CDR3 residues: CSVERFDRGPNYGYTF. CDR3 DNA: TGCAGCGTTGAACGTTTCGACAGGGGACCTAACTATGGCTACACCTTC.

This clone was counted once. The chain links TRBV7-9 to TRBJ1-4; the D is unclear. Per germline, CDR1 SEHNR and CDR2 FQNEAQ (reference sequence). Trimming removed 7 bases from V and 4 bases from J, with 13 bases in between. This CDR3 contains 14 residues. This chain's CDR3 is CASIRFPVNEKLFF. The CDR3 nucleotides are TGTGCCAGCATCCGATTCCCGGTTAATGAAAAACTGTTTTTT.

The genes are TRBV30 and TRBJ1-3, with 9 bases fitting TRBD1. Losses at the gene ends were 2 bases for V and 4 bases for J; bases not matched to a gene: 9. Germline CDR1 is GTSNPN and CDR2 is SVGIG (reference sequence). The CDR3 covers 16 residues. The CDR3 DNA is TGTGCCTGGAGTAGGGGACAGGGATTTTCCGGAAACACCATATATTTT. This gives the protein CAWSRGQGFSGNTIYF.

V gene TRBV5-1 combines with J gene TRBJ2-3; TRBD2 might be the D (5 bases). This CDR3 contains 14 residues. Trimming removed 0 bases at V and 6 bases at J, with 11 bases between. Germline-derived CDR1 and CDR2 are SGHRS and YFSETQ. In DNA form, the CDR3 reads TGCGCCAGCAGCTTGGCCGGTCCGGGGGATACGCAGTATTTT. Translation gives CASSLAGPGDTQYF.

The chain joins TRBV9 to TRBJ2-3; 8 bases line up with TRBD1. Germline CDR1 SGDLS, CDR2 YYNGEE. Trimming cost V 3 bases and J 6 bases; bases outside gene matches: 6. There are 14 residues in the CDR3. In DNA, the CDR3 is TGTGCCAGCAGCGCGACAGGGGCCGGGGATACGCAGTATTTT. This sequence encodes CASSATGAGDTQYF.

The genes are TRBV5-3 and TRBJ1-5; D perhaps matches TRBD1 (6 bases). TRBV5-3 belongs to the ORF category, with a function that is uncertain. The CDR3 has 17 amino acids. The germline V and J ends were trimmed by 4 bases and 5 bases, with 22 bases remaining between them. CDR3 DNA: TGTGCCAGAAGCCTGTCCGGGACAAAGGGCCCCGATCAGCCCCAGCATTTT. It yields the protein CARSLSGTKGPDQPQHF.

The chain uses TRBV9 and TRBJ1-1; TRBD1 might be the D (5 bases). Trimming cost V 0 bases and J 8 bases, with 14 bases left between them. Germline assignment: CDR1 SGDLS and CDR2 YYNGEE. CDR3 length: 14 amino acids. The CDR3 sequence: CASSVDGLGGEAFF. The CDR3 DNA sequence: TGTGCCAGCAGCGTAGACGGCCTTGGGGGGGAAGCTTTCTTT.

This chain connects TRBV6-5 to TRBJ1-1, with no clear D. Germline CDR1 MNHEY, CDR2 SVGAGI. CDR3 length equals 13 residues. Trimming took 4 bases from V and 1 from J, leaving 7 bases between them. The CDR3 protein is CASSWGGNTEAFF. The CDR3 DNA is TGTGCCAGCAGTTGGGGAGGGAACACTGAAGCTTTCTTT.

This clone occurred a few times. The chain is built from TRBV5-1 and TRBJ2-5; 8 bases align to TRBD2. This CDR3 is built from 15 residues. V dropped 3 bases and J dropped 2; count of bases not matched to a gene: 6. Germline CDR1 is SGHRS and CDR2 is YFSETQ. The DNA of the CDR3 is TGCGCCAGCAGCTCGGCGGGGGGAACTCAAGAGACCCAGTACTTC. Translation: CASSSAGGTQETQYF.

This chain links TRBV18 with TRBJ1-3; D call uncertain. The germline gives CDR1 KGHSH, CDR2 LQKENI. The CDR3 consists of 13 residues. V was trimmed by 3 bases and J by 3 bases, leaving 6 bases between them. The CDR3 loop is CASSPYFGNTIYF. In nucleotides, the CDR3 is TGTGCCAGCTCACCGTATTTTGGAAACACCATATATTTT. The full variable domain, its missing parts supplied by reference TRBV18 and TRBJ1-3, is NAGVMQNPRHLVRRRGQEARLRCSPMKGHSHVYWYRQLPEEGLKFMVYLQKENIIDESGMPKERFSAEFPKEGPSILRIQQVVRGDSAAYFCASSPYFGNTIYFGEGSWLTVV.

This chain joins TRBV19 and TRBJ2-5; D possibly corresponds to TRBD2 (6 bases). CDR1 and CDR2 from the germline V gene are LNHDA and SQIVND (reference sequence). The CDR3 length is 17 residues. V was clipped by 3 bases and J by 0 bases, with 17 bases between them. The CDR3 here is CASSMRGRFQYQETQYF. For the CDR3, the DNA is TGTGCCAGTAGTATGCGGGGTCGGTTCCAGTACCAAGAGACCCAGTACTTC. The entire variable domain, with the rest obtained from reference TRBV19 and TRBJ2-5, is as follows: DGGITQSPKYLFRKEGQNVTLSCEQNLNHDAMYWYRQDPGQGLRLIYYSQIVNDFQKGDIAEGYSVSREKKESFPLTVTSAQKNPTAFYLCASSMRGRFQYQETQYFGPGTRLLVL.

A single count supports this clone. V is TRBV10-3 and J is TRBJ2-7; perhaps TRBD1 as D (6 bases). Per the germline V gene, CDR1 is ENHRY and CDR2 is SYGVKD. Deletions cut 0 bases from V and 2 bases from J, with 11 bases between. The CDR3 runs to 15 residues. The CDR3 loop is CAISESGAGAYEQYF. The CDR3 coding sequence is TGTGCCATCAGTGAGTCTGGGGCAGGGGCCTACGAGCAGTACTTC.

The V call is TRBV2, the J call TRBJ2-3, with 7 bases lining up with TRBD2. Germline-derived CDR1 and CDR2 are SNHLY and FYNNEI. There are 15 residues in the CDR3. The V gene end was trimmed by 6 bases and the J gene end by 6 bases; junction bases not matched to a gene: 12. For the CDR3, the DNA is TGTGCCAGCAGCGGCGAAGGAGTCGGGGGGGATACGCAGTATTTT. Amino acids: CASSGEGVGGDTQYF.

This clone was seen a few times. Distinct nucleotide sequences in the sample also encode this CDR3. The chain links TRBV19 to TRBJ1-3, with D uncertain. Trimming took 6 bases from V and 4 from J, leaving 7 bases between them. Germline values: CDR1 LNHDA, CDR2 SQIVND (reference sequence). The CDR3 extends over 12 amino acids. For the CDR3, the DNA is TGTGCCAGTAGGGGCCCAGGAAACACCATATATTTT. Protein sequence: CASRGPGNTIYF.

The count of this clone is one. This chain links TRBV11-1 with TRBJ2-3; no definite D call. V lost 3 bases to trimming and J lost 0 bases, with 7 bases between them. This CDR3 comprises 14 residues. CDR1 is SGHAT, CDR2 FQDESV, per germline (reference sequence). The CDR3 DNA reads TGTGCCAGCAGCTTTTTAGATAGCACAGATACGCAGTATTTT. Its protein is CASSFLDSTDTQYF.